A selection of T cell receptor beta chains follows, all from one sample in a study of cytomegalovirus exposure and HLA in healthy donors. Using immunoSEQ multiplex PCR, the repertoire was profiled, and TCRdb retains in-frame clones only, with some absent. There are about 91,000 clones in the sample, with about 3.4% held by the top ten. The sample consisted of PBMCs. The receptors were sampled from a woman aged 25 to 39 in good health and CMV-seronegative. CDR3s include the opening cysteine and the closing phenylalanine or tryptophan. The order of the fields is V gene, D gene, J gene, CDR3 DNA, CDR3 protein. The D gene is left open where the match is weak.

>TRBV27|.|TRBJ1-1
TGTGCCAGCAGTTTTCTACAGCCGTGGGCTGAAGCTTTCTTT
CASSFLQPWAEAFF
>TRBV6-5|TRBD2|TRBJ2-7
TGTGCCAGCAGTTACTCACTGACTAGCGGCTACGAGCAGTACTTC
CASSYSLTSGYEQYF
>TRBV29-1|TRBD2|TRBJ2-1
TGCAGCGTGGGGACTAGCGGGACTAACAATGAGCAGTTCTTC
CSVGTSGTNNEQFF
>TRBV28|TRBD2|TRBJ2-7
TGTGCCAGCAGCCGTAGCGGGAGGCACTACGAGCAGTACTTC
CASSRSGRHYEQYF
>TRBV7-9|TRBD1|TRBJ2-1
TGTGCCAGCAGCCCTCTTAGCGGGACAGGGGTTCGTGAGCAGTTCTTC
CASSPLSGTGVREQFF
>TRBV5-8|TRBD2|TRBJ2-5
TGTGCCAGCAGCTTGAAACCGGGACTAGCGGGAGCCTTCCAAGAGACCCAGTACTTC
CASSLKPGLAGAFQETQYF
>TRBV5-1|.|TRBJ2-3
TGCGCCAGCGCGCCCTTGACTCATCGCGGAGATACGCAGTATTTT
CASAPLTHRGDTQYF
>TRBV2|TRBD1|TRBJ2-7
TGTGCCAGCATTGGACAGGGTCTCTCCTACGAGCAGTACTTC
CASIGQGLSYEQYF
>TRBV18|.|TRBJ1-1
TGTGCCAGCTCACCGGGAGTGAACACTGAAGCTTTCTTT
CASSPGVNTEAFF
>TRBV7-2|TRBD1|TRBJ2-2
TGTGCCAGCAGCCCGGACAGGGGCACCGGGGAGCTGTTTTTT
CASSPDRGTGELFF
>TRBV30|TRBD1|TRBJ1-2
TGTGCCTGGGACGATCGTGGACAGGGGGACGACTATGGCTACACCTTC
CAWDDRGQGDDYGYTF
>TRBV5-1|TRBD2|TRBJ2-1
TGCGCCAGCAGCTTTAGCGGGGGGGGCTACAATGAGCAGTTCTTC
CASSFSGGGYNEQFF
>TRBV6-1|TRBD1|TRBJ2-7
TGTGCCAGCATTGAGACAGGGGACTCCTACGAGCAGTACTTC
CASIETGDSYEQYF
>TRBV7-9|.|TRBJ2-3
TGTGCCAGCAGCTCCAGGGACTCCTCCCTTAGCACAGATACGCAGTATTTT
CASSSRDSSLSTDTQYF
>TRBV27|.|TRBJ1-1
TGTGCCAGCAGTCGACCCTCCGGGGCTGAAGCTTTCTTT
CASSRPSGAEAFF
>TRBV4-1|.|TRBJ1-3
TGCGCCAGCAGCCAAAGACGGACAGACCTTGGAAACACCATATATTTT
CASSQRRTDLGNTIYF
>TRBV6-1|TRBD2|TRBJ2-1
TGTGCCAGCAGTGATGGAGCGGGAGAGGGCCTCAATGAGCAGTTCTTC
CASSDGAGEGLNEQFF
>TRBV27|TRBD1|TRBJ1-5
TGTGCCAGCAGTCCCTGGACAGGAAGGGGCAATCAGCCCCAGCATTTT
CASSPWTGRGNQPQHF
>TRBV6-1|.|TRBJ1-1
TGTGCCAGCGCAACCAAGGGGCCGTACACTGAAGCTTTCTTT
CASATKGPYTEAFF
>TRBV28|TRBD1|TRBJ2-3
TGTGCCAGCAGTTCCGGACAGGGAGTAGATACGCAGTATTTT
CASSSGQGVDTQYF
>TRBV5-1|TRBD2|TRBJ2-1
TGCGCCAGCAGACCCCAAGGTCCGGGAGGGGCCTACAATGAGCAGTTCTTC
CASRPQGPGGAYNEQFF
>TRBV30|.|TRBJ1-2
TGTGCCTGGAGTGTAGGTAGCCGCGTAGCTGGCTACACCTTC
CAWSVGSRVAGYTF
>TRBV11-3|.|TRBJ2-2
TGTGCCAGCAGTTTAAGGGGAGGAACCGGGGAGCTGTTTTTT
CASSLRGGTGELFF
>TRBV7-9|TRBD2|TRBJ2-7
TGTGCCAGCAGCCCGGGACTAGCGGGAGGAAGGAGCTACGAGCAGTACTTC
CASSPGLAGGRSYEQYF
>TRBV29-1|.|TRBJ1-2
TGCAGCGTCAGAGCGGGGAGTGGCTACACCTTC
CSVRAGSGYTF
>TRBV18|.|TRBJ1-1
TGTGCCAGCTCACAACATACAGGGTCTAGAACTGAAGCTTTCTTT
CASSQHTGSRTEAFF
>TRBV28|TRBD1|TRBJ2-5
TGTGCCAGCAGTTTTTTAACCGACAGGGGGCATGAGACCCAGTACTTC
CASSFLTDRGHETQYF
>TRBV9|TRBD1|TRBJ2-6
TGTGCCAGCAGCGTAGCGATCCAGGGGGAAACTGGGGCCAACGTCCTGACTTTC
CASSVAIQGETGANVLTF
>TRBV6-6|.|TRBJ2-3
TGTGCCAGCAGTTACGGAGTACCCCAAACGCAGTATTTT
CASSYGVPQTQYF
>TRBV10-3|.|TRBJ1-1
TGTGCCATCAGTGAGTCGCCTACGGCGGAGAACACTGAAGCTTTCTTT
CAISESPTAENTEAFF
>TRBV5-5|TRBD2|TRBJ2-7
TGTGCCAGCAGCTTGTTGTTCTCCCCCCGGGGTAGCGGGGTTGACGAGCAGTACTTC
CASSLLFSPRGSGVDEQYF
>TRBV9|TRBD1|TRBJ2-7
TGTGCCAGCAGCGTAGCGGGGGACAGGGTCTACGAGCAGTACTTC
CASSVAGDRVYEQYF
>TRBV10-3|TRBD1|TRBJ2-2
TGTGCCATCACCGGGACAGGTTACACCGGGGAGCTGTTTTTT
CAITGTGYTGELFF
>TRBV7-3|.|TRBJ2-7
TGTGCCAGCAGGATCTCCCCAGCGGGCGAGCAGTACTTC
CASRISPAGEQYF
>TRBV6-5|.|TRBJ1-4
TGTGCCAGCAGCCCAGGGCTTACTAATGAAAAACTGTTTTTT
CASSPGLTNEKLFF
>TRBV19|.|TRBJ1-5
TGTGCCAGTAGTATAGAGGGGGCCCATTATAGCAATCAGCCCCAGCATTTT
CASSIEGAHYSNQPQHF
>TRBV7-3|.|TRBJ2-3
TGTGCCAGCAGCTTAAGTAGAGAGGATACGCAGTATTTT
CASSLSREDTQYF
>TRBV19|.|TRBJ2-5
TGTGCCAGTAGACAGGAGTCCGGGACCCAGTACTTC
CASRQESGTQYF
>TRBV2|.|TRBJ1-1
TGTGCCAGCAGTGTCTCCCTGAACACTGAAGCTTTCTTT
CASSVSLNTEAFF
>TRBV28|.|TRBJ2-7
TGTGCCAGCAGCCAAAACTACGAGCAGTACTTC
CASSQNYEQYF
>TRBV13|.|TRBJ1-2
TGTGCCAGCAGCTCTCAGGGTCACTATGGCTACACCTTC
CASSSQGHYGYTF
>TRBV27|TRBD1|TRBJ1-5
TGTGCCAGCAGTGGGGGGTACACAGGGGCTCAGCCCCAGCATTTT
CASSGGYTGAQPQHF
>TRBV7-3|.|TRBJ2-7
TGTGCCAGCAGCTTTGGGCTAACCTACGAGCAGTACTTC
CASSFGLTYEQYF
>TRBV6-6|.|TRBJ2-1
TGTGCCAGCAGTCGCGGCCTCAGGGTCGTGTACAATGAGCAGTTCTTC
CASSRGLRVVYNEQFF
>TRBV7-6|TRBD1|TRBJ2-7
TGTGCCAGCAGCCAACGCGGGACAGGTTACTACGAGCAGTACTTC
CASSQRGTGYYEQYF